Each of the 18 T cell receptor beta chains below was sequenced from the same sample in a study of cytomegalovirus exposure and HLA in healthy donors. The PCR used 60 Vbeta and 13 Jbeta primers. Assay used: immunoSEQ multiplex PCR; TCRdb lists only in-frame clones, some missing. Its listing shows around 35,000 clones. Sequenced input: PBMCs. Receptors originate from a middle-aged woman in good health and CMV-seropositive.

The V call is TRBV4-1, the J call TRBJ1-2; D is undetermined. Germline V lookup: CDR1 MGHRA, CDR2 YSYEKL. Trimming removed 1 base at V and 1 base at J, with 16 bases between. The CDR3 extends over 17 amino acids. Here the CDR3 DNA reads TGCGCCAGCAGCCAAGGGTGGGGAGGGCTCCTTAACTATGGCTACACCTTC. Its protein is CASSQGWGGLLNYGYTF.

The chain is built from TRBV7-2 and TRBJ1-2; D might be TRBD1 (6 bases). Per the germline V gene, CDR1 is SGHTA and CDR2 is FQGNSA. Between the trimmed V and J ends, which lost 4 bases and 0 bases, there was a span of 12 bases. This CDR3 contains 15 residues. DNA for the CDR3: TGTGCCAGCAGCTCCACAGGGCGTGCTAACTATGGCTACACCTTC. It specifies CASSSTGRANYGYTF.

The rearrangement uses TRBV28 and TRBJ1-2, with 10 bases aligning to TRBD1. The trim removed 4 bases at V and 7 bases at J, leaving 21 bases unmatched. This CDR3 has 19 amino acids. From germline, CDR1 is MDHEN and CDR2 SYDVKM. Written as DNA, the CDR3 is TGTGCCAGCAGTTCCCAGGGACAGGGGACACTCCTAACACGAAGTGGCTACACCTTC. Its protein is CASSSQGQGTLLTRSGYTF.

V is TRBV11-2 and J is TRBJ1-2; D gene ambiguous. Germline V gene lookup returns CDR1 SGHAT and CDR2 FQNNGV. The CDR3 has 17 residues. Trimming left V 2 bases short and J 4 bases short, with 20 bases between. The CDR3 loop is CASSLIPRRVGGYGYTF. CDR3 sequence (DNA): TGTGCCAGCAGCTTAATACCGAGGAGGGTCGGTGGCTATGGCTACACCTTC.

In DNA, the CDR3 is TGTGCCAGCAGCTTACTACAAGAGACCCAGTACTTC. The encoded protein is CASSLLQETQYF. V and J are TRBV7-9 and TRBJ2-5; D not certain. V was cut by 2 bases and J by 2 bases, with 3 bases left in between. The germline gives CDR1 SEHNR, CDR2 FQNEAQ (reference sequence). The CDR3 loop spans 12 amino acids.

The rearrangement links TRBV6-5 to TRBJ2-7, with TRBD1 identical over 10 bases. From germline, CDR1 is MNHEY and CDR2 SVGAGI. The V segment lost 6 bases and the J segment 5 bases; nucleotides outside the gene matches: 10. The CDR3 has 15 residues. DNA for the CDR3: TGTGCCAGCAGACACCGGGACAGGGGTCCCCACGAGCAGTACTTC. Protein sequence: CASRHRDRGPHEQYF.

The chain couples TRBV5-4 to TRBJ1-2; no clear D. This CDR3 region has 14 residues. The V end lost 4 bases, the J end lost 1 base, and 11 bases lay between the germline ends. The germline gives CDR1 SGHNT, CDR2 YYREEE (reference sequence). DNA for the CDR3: TGTGCCAGCAGCCCCGATCCACTTAACTATGGCTACACCTTC. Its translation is CASSPDPLNYGYTF.

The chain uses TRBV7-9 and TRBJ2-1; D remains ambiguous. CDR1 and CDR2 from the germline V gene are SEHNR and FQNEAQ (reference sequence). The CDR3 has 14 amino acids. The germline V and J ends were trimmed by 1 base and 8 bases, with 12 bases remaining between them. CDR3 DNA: TGTGCCAGCAGCTTAGGGGTTAGCACGGATGAGCAGTTCTTC. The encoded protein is CASSLGVSTDEQFF.

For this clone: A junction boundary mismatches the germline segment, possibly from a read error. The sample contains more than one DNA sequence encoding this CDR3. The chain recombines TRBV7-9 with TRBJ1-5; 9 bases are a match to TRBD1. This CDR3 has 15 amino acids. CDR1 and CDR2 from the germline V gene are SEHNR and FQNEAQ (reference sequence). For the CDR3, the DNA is TGTGCCAGCAGCTTAGGGGGACAGGGTTATCAGCCTCAGCATTTT. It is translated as CASSLGGQGYQPQHF.

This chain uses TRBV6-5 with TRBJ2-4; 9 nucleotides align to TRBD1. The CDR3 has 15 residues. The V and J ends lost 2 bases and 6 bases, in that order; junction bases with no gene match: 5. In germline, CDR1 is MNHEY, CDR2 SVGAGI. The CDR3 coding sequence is TGTGCCAGCAGTTACAGACAGGGGGGGGGAAACATTCAGTACTTC. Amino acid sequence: CASSYRQGGGNIQYF.

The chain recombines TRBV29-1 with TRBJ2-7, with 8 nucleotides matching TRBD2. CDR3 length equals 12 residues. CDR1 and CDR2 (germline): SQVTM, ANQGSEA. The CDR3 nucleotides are TGCGCGATCCGGGAGGGGAACTACGAGCAGTACTTC. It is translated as CAIREGNYEQYF.

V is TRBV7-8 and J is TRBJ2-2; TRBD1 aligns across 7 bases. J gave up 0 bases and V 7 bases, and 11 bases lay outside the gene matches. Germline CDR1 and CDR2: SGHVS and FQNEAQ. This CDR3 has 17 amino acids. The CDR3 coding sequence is TGTGCCAGCATCCCCCGGAACAGGGGAACGAACACCGGGGAGCTGTTTTTT. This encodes CASIPRNRGTNTGELFF.

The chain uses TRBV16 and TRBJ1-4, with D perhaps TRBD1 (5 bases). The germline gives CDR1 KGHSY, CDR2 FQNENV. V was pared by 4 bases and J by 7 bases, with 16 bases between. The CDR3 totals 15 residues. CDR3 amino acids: CASSPYRGEVEKLFF. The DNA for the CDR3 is TGTGCCAGCAGCCCATACAGAGGGGAGGTTGAAAAACTGTTTTTT.

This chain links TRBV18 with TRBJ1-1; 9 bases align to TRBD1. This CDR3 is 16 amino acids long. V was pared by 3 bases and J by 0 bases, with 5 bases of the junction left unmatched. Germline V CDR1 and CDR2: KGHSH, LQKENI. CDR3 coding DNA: TGTGCCAGCTCACCTAGACAGGGGGGCATGAACACTGAAGCTTTCTTT. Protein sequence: CASSPRQGGMNTEAFF.

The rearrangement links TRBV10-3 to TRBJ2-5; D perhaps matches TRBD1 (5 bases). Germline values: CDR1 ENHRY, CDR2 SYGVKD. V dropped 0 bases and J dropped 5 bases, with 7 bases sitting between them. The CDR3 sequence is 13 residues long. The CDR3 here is CAISESGVETQYF. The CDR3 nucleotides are TGTGCCATCAGTGAGTCAGGGGTGGAGACCCAGTACTTC.

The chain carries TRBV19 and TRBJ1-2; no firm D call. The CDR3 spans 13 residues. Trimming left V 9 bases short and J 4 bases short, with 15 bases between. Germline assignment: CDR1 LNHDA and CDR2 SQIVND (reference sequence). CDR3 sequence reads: CASRGSSRYGYTF. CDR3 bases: TGTGCCAGCCGCGGATCTAGTCGCTATGGCTACACCTTC.

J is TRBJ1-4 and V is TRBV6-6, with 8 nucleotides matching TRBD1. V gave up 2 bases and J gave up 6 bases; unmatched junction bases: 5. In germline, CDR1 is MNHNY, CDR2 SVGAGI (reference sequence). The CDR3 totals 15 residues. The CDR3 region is CASSYPGQDDEKLFF. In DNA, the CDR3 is TGTGCCAGCAGTTACCCGGGACAGGACGATGAAAAACTGTTTTTT.

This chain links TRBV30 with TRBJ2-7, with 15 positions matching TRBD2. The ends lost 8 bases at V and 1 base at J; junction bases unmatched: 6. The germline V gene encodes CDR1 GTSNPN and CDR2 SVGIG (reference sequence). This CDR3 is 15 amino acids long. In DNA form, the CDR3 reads TGTGCCGGGACTAGCGGGAGGCCTCCTTCCTACGAGCAGTACTTC. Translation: CAGTSGRPPSYEQYF.